A single sample gave rise to the 11 T cell receptor beta chains below, sequenced in a study of Graves' ophthalmopathy and Graves' hyperthyroidism. Scientists amplified the TCR beta CDR3 regions from RNA transcripts. HTBI-primed first-round RT-PCR preceded second-round multiplex PCR. Each CDR3 protein is one row after TCRdb ran MiXCR on the multiplex PCR reads. The sample contains 230,000 or so distinct CDR3 sequences, around 50% of which appear only once. Sequencing was carried out using peripheral blood. The receptors shown here come from an adult man with Graves' ophthalmopathy.

This clonotype appeared a few times. V and J are TRBV4-1 and TRBJ2-5, with D possibly TRBD1 on 5 matching bases. Germline CDR1 and CDR2: MGHRA and YSYEKL. The ends were cut back, 4 bases at V and 0 bases at J, with 15 bases in the middle. The CDR3 is made up of 16 amino acids. CDR3 sequence (DNA): TGCGCCAGCAGCCCCGATATTGGGGCTAACCAAGAGACCCAGTACTTC. Encoded protein: CASSPDIGANQETQYF.

Only one count was recorded for this clonotype. V usage is TRBV15 and J usage is TRBJ2-5; D ambiguous. Germline CDR1 reads LNHNV; CDR2 reads YYDKDF (reference sequence). With 3 bases removed from V and 2 bases from J, the gap between germline ends came to 10 bases. This CDR3 has 14 residues. As DNA, the CDR3 is TGTGCCACCAGCAGCGTTGTTGGTCAAGAGACCCAGTACTTC. Its translation: CATSSVVGQETQYF.

This rearrangement joins TRBV5-1 to TRBJ1-6; D is unresolved. The CDR3 is 16 amino acids. Germline values: CDR1 SGHRS, CDR2 YFSETQ. The germline V and J ends were trimmed by 4 bases and 2 bases, with 13 bases remaining between them. The CDR3 bases are TGCGCCAGCAGCCCCGGTGTTACCGCCTATAATTCACCCCTCCACTTT. This sequence encodes CASSPGVTAYNSPLHF.

This sequence joins TRBV10-3 and TRBJ1-2; D is possibly TRBD1 (5 bases). Trimming removed 10 bases from V and 6 bases from J, with 15 bases in between. CDR3 length equals 12 residues. From germline, CDR1 is ENHRY and CDR2 SYGVKD. CDR3 protein: CANRTEGNGYTF. The CDR3 bases are TGTGCCAACCGGACGGAGGGGAATGGCTACACCTTC.

Points on this clonotype: A much larger clone is a single base away; this may be a read error. The genes are TRBV15 and TRBJ1-5; D unresolved. There are 15 residues in the CDR3. Germline lookup yields CDR1 LNHNV and CDR2 YYDKDF (reference sequence). The CDR3 nucleotides are TGTGCCACCAGCAGAGATGGGCAGGTCAATCAGCCCCGGCATTTT. Translated, it gives CATSRDGQVNQPRHF.

The J gene is TRBJ2-5, the V gene TRBV20-1; 8 bases line up with TRBD2. Germline V CDR1 and CDR2: DFQATT, SNEGSKA (reference sequence). The CDR3 runs to 14 residues. With 5 bases clipped from V and 11 bases from J, the junction kept 16 bases outside the gene matches. The CDR3, as DNA: TGCAGTGCTTTAGCGGGAACTAGCACAGATACGCAGTACTTC. It encodes CSALAGTSTDTQYF.

This clonotype occurred many times. J is TRBJ2-7 and V is TRBV29-1, with 9 bases matching TRBD1. The germline gives CDR1 SQVTM, CDR2 ANQGSEA. The ends lost 2 bases at V and 2 bases at J; junction bases unmatched: 1. This CDR3 is 13 amino acids long. The CDR3 DNA follows: TGCAGCGTTGAAAGACAGGGGGCCTACGAGCAGTACTTC. Translation: CSVERQGAYEQYF.

The chain links TRBV7-9 to TRBJ2-3; D is unclear. Germline values: CDR1 SEHNR, CDR2 FQNEAQ (reference sequence). The ends were cut back, 3 bases at V and 0 bases at J, with 13 bases in the middle. The CDR3 is 16 residues long. CDR3 sequence (DNA): TGTGCCAGCAGCTTGGGGTTAGCCTCTAGCACAGATACGCAGTATTTT. Translating it yields CASSLGLASSTDTQYF.

V is TRBV29-1 and J is TRBJ2-3, with 8 bases lining up with TRBD2. The germline V gene encodes CDR1 SQVTM and CDR2 ANQGSEA. This CDR3 comprises 16 residues. V was clipped by 3 bases and J by 5 bases; unmatched bases: 13. Here the CDR3 DNA reads TGCAGCGTTGACGCCCCTACCGGGGGGGTGGGAGATACGCAGTATTTT. It specifies CSVDAPTGGVGDTQYF.

This chain uses TRBV10-1 with TRBJ2-2; 8 bases map to TRBD2. This CDR3 region has 16 residues. V lost 8 bases and J lost 7; bases outside the gene matches: 15. Germline CDR1 WNHNN, CDR2 SYGVQD (reference sequence). CDR3 in amino acids: CASGPPSAGGIGELFF. The CDR3 DNA sequence: TGCGCCAGCGGGCCGCCGAGCGCGGGAGGAATCGGGGAGCTGTTTTTT.

This chain links TRBV29-1 with TRBJ2-2; 8 nucleotides line up with TRBD1. Per the germline V gene, CDR1 is SQVTM and CDR2 is ANQGSEA. This CDR3 is built from 13 residues. After removal of 6 bases from V and 0 bases from J, the junction contained 0 bases not matched to a gene. This CDR3 is CSVQGANTGELFF. In DNA form, the CDR3 reads TGCAGCGTACAGGGGGCGAACACCGGGGAGCTGTTTTTT.